These 12 T cell receptor beta chains share one sample of origin, sequenced in a study of OX40 agonist ivuxolimab in advanced cancers. Sequencing was performed with immunoSEQ multiplex PCR; in TCRdb, only in-frame clones are kept and a portion is missing. Of just under 65,000 clones in the sample, 91% are singletons; the top ten hold approximately 5%. The starting material was CD4+ or CD8+ T cells sorted from blood, obtained in a trial of the OX40 agonist ivuxolimab. The origin of the receptors is an adult with an advanced solid tumor such as melanoma, head and neck, liver or kidney cancer.

J is TRBJ1-2 and V is TRBV9, with D perhaps TRBD1 (5 bases). Germline V gives CDR1 SGDLS, CDR2 YYNGEE. The CDR3 totals 14 residues. Trimming pared 4 bases from V and 4 bases from J, leaving 14 bases between. As DNA, the CDR3 is TGTGCCAGCAGCTCCCCTGGGGGAGGCTATGGCTACACCTTC. Translating gives CASSSPGGGYGYTF.

This CDR3 reads CASSYNPQYF. The CDR3 nucleotides are TGTGCCAGCAGCTATAACCCGCAGTATTTT. J is TRBJ2-3 and V is TRBV7-8; the D is unclear. V was trimmed by 4 bases and J by 10 bases, leaving 6 bases between them. The CDR3 is made up of 10 amino acids. Germline CDR1 is SGHVS and CDR2 is FQNEAQ.

J is TRBJ1-1 and V is TRBV18; D uncertain. The CDR3 has 13 residues. Trimming removed 3 bases at V and 9 bases at J, with 14 bases between. Germline V lookup: CDR1 KGHSH, CDR2 LQKENI. The CDR3 DNA reads TGTGCCAGCTCACCGAACTCAAGGGTTCAAGCTTTCTTT. Protein: CASSPNSRVQAFF.

The count of this clone is one. The J gene is TRBJ2-7, the V gene TRBV7-2; D is possibly TRBD1 or TRBD2 (6 bases each). Germline V gives CDR1 SGHTA, CDR2 FQGNSA. V lost 5 bases and J lost 6, with 14 bases in between. The CDR3 runs to 13 residues. The DNA of the CDR3 is TGTGCCAGCAGCGCCCGAGGGGGGACCGAGCAGTACTTC. Its protein product is CASSARGGTEQYF.

The V gene is TRBV20-1, the J gene TRBJ1-2; no clear D. The germline V gene encodes CDR1 DFQATT and CDR2 SNEGSKA (reference sequence). Deletions cut 7 bases from V and 8 bases from J, with 8 bases between. The CDR3 length is 9 residues. The CDR3: CSGVGGYTF. CDR3 DNA: TGCAGTGGGGTAGGAGGCTACACCTTC.

This clone was seen just once. CDR3 protein: CASGPLTSQETQYF. CDR3 DNA: TGCGCCAGCGGGCCCTTGACTAGCCAAGAGACCCAGTACTTC. The chain recombines TRBV5-1 with TRBJ2-5, with D maybe TRBD2 (6 bases). Trimming removed 7 bases at V and 1 base at J, with 14 bases between. Germline V CDR1 and CDR2: SGHRS, YFSETQ. The length of the CDR3 is 14 residues.

The count of this clone is one. The chain carries TRBV7-6 and TRBJ2-2; no reliable D call. CDR1 and CDR2 from the germline V gene are SGHVS and FNYEAQ. The CDR3 length is 13 residues. Trimming removed 2 bases at V and 6 bases at J, with 7 bases between. In DNA form, the CDR3 reads TGTGCCAGCAGCTTAATCAGATCCGGGGAGCTGTTTTTT. Residues: CASSLIRSGELFF.

The J gene is TRBJ2-2, the V gene TRBV7-8, with D perhaps matching TRBD2 (5 bases). Germline assignment: CDR1 SGHVS and CDR2 FQNEAQ. The CDR3 has 16 residues. The V end lost 5 bases, the J end lost 0 bases, and 13 bases lay between the germline ends. The CDR3 DNA follows: TGTGCCAGCAGCCCTCGGAGCGGCCCGAACACCGGGGAGCTGTTTTTT. Its translation is CASSPRSGPNTGELFF. The full variable domain, completed using reference TRBV7-8 and TRBJ2-2, is GAGVSQSPRYKVAKRGQDVALRCDPISGHVSLFWYQQALGQGPEFLTYFQNEAQLDKSGLPSDRFFAERPEGSVSTLKIQRTQQEDSAVYLCASSPRSGPNTGELFFGEGSRLTVL.

The chain is built from TRBV28 and TRBJ2-1; 7 bases line up with TRBD2. With V trimmed by 5 bases and J by 0 bases, 7 bases remained unmatched. The CDR3 is 16 amino acids. Germline CDR1 reads MDHEN; CDR2 reads SYDVKM. CDR3: CASSPFSGPSYNEQFF. The CDR3 DNA sequence: TGTGCCAGCAGTCCATTTAGCGGGCCCTCCTACAATGAGCAGTTCTTC. Full variable domain (remainder filled in from reference TRBV28 and TRBJ2-1): DVKVTQSSRYLVKRTGEKVFLECVQDMDHENMFWYRQDPGLGLRLIYFSYDVKMKEKGDIPEGYSVSREKKERFSLILESASTNQTSMYLCASSPFSGPSYNEQFFGPGTRLTVL.

This rearrangement joins TRBV7-6 to TRBJ2-2; 15 bases are shared with TRBD2. This CDR3 has 16 amino acids. Trimming cost V 5 bases and J 7 bases; bases outside gene matches: 5. CDR1 is SGHVS, CDR2 FNYEAQ, per germline. The CDR3 DNA reads as TGTGCCAGCAGCCCCCGGACTAGCGGGAGGGGCGGGGAGCTGTTTTTT. It codes for CASSPRTSGRGGELFF.

The genes are TRBV11-2 and TRBJ1-1, with 9 bases that match TRBD1. The germline V gene has CDR1 SGHAT and CDR2 FQNNGV. The length of the CDR3 is 16 residues. Trimming cost V 1 base and J 1 base; bases outside gene matches: 4. The CDR3 reads CASSLVGDRANTEAFF. The CDR3 DNA follows: TGTGCCAGCAGCTTAGTTGGGGACAGGGCGAACACTGAAGCTTTCTTT.

The rearrangement links TRBV5-5 to TRBJ2-2; 7 nucleotides match TRBD1. The CDR3 has 15 amino acids. The V gene end was trimmed by 8 bases and the J gene end by 1 base; junction bases not matched to a gene: 8. CDR1 is SGHKS, CDR2 YYEKEE, per germline (reference sequence). As DNA, the CDR3 is TGTGCCAGTTTGGGACAGAACCGGAACACCGGGGAGCTGTTTTTT. Translated: CASLGQNRNTGELFF.